This passage covers 17 T cell receptor beta chains from one sample sequenced in a study of cytomegalovirus exposure and HLA in healthy donors. PCR used 60 Vbeta primers and 13 Jbeta primers. The table came from immunoSEQ multiplex PCR; TCRdb's copy has only in-frame clones and leaves some out. Found here are 130,000 or so clones, roughly 81% of them singletons; the top ten hold under 2%. Sample: PBMCs. All receptors come from a female donor in good health and CMV-seronegative.

J is TRBJ1-5 and V is TRBV29-1; TRBD1 agrees at 9 bases. The V gene end was trimmed by 6 bases and the J gene end by 2 bases; junction bases not matched to a gene: 8. The CDR3 runs to 15 residues. CDR1 and CDR2 from the germline V gene are SQVTM and ANQGSEA. In DNA form, the CDR3 reads TGCAGCGTAAAGACAGGGGGTGGTGGCAATCAGCCCCAGCATTTT. This encodes CSVKTGGGGNQPQHF.

This clone has a handful of counts. The CDR3 here is CASSPGTSVGNEQFF. CDR3 nucleotide sequence: TGTGCCAGCAGCCCCGGGACTAGCGTCGGGAATGAGCAGTTCTTC. The chain employs TRBV11-2 and TRBJ2-1; TRBD2 agrees at 10 bases. Looked up from germline, CDR1 is SGHAT and CDR2 is FQNNGV. CDR3 size: 15 residues. V shed 5 bases, J shed 7 bases, and the junction held 8 bases outside the gene matches.

CDR3 bases: TGTGCCAGCAGAAGTACAGGGGACTATGGCTACACCTTC. Its translation is CASRSTGDYGYTF. The chain employs TRBV5-4 and TRBJ1-2, with 7 bases lining up with TRBD1. The CDR3 runs to 13 residues. Trimming cost V 5 bases and J 3 bases; bases outside gene matches: 4. Germline CDR1 is SGHNT and CDR2 is YYREEE (reference sequence).

The chain joins TRBV25-1 to TRBJ1-1; D might be TRBD1 (6 bases). Germline loops: CDR1 MGHDK, CDR2 SYGVNS. V was clipped by 9 bases and J by 0 bases, with 11 bases between them. The CDR3 covers 13 residues. The CDR3 DNA is TGTGCCAGTCAGACAGGCTTGAACACTGAAGCTTTCTTT. Its translation: CASQTGLNTEAFF.

This CDR3 is CASRTGQGPNQPQHF. CDR3 sequence (DNA): TGTGCCAGCAGAACAGGACAGGGCCCCAATCAGCCCCAGCATTTT. The V call is TRBV6-5, the J call TRBJ1-5, with 8 nucleotides matching TRBD1. In germline, CDR1 is MNHEY, CDR2 SVGAGI. The CDR3 loop spans 15 amino acids. V shed 6 bases, J shed 3 bases, and the junction held 7 bases outside the gene matches.

This clone has a handful of counts. The chain recombines TRBV5-1 with TRBJ1-3, with D possibly matching TRBD1 (6 bases). V was shortened by 4 bases and J by 0 bases, with 11 bases between the two germline ends. Looked up from germline, CDR1 is SGHRS and CDR2 is YFSETQ. The CDR3 extends over 15 amino acids. CDR3: CASSPGHNSGNTIYF. The CDR3 nucleotides read TGCGCCAGCAGCCCGGGACATAACTCTGGAAACACCATATATTTT.

The J gene is TRBJ2-3, the V gene TRBV7-2; TRBD2 matches at 8 bases. CDR1 is SGHTA and CDR2 is FQGNSA in the germline V gene. V was clipped by 2 bases and J by 5 bases; unmatched bases: 6. The CDR3 is 15 amino acids. CDR3 DNA: TGTGCCAGCAGCTTAACGGGGGGGGCGGTAGATACGCAGTATTTT. It specifies CASSLTGGAVDTQYF. Variable domain in full (rest from reference TRBV7-2 and TRBJ2-3): GAGVSQSPSNKVTEKGKDVELRCDPISGHTALYWYRQSLGQGLEFLIYFQGNSAPDKSGLPSDRFSAERTGGSVSTLTIQRTQQEDSAVYLCASSLTGGAVDTQYFGPGTRLTVL.

The chain couples TRBV29-1 to TRBJ2-7, with 7 bases fitting TRBD1. The CDR3 has 13 residues. Trimming removed 1 base from V and 3 bases from J; junction bases left unmatched: 3. In germline, CDR1 is SQVTM, CDR2 ANQGSEA. The CDR3 DNA is TGCAGCGTTGAAGGGGACAGCAACTACGAGCAGTACTTC. Translation gives CSVEGDSNYEQYF.

J is TRBJ1-2 and V is TRBV18; weak D call: TRBD1 (5 bases). CDR1 and CDR2 from the germline V gene are KGHSH and LQKENI. V was cut by 5 bases and J by 7 bases, with 20 bases left in between. The CDR3 is made up of 15 amino acids. This CDR3 is CASSSSRGLDSGYTF. The CDR3 nucleotides are TGTGCCAGCTCATCTAGCCGGGGACTAGACAGTGGCTACACCTTC. The whole variable domain, remainder taken from reference TRBV18 and TRBJ1-2, is NAGVMQNPRHLVRRRGQEARLRCSPMKGHSHVYWYRQLPEEGLKFMVYLQKENIIDESGMPKERFSAEFPKEGPSILRIQQVVRGDSAAYFCASSSSRGLDSGYTFGSGTRLTVV.

The CDR3 loop reads CASSPSTGVGYTF. The CDR3 coding sequence is TGTGCCAGCAGTCCATCGACAGGGGTGGGCTACACCTTC. The chain carries TRBV2 and TRBJ1-2; TRBD1 matches 8 bases. The trim removed 5 bases at V and 8 bases at J, leaving 7 bases unmatched. This CDR3 comprises 13 residues. Germline V gives CDR1 SNHLY, CDR2 FYNNEI.

The genes are TRBV28 and TRBJ2-1; 11 bases fit TRBD2. The V and J ends lost 3 bases and 4 bases, in that order; junction bases with no gene match: 5. Germline V lookup: CDR1 MDHEN, CDR2 SYDVKM. This CDR3 contains 16 residues. In DNA, the CDR3 is TGTGCCAGCAGTTTGATTACTAGCGGGGGTTACAATGAGCAGTTCTTC. Translating gives CASSLITSGGYNEQFF.

J is TRBJ1-5 and V is TRBV7-6, with TRBD1 matching 8 bases. The trim removed 5 bases at V and 1 base at J, leaving 7 bases unmatched. The CDR3 is made up of 16 amino acids. The germline CDR1 and CDR2 sequences are SGHVS and FNYEAQ. CDR3 in DNA: TGTGCCAGCAGCCTTGGACAGGGTGGAAGCAATCAGCCCCAGCATTTT. It yields the protein CASSLGQGGSNQPQHF.

The J gene is TRBJ1-2, the V gene TRBV25-1; 9 nucleotides line up with TRBD1. V lost 7 bases and J lost 6; bases outside the gene matches: 9. Germline lookup yields CDR1 MGHDK and CDR2 SYGVNS. This CDR3 spans 14 amino acids. As DNA, the CDR3 is TGTGCCAGCATCCGGACAGGGGCGTCTAATGGCTACACCTTC. It translates to CASIRTGASNGYTF.

The chain couples TRBV5-1 to TRBJ2-5, with D maybe TRBD1 (6 bases). CDR1 is SGHRS and CDR2 is YFSETQ in the germline V gene. V lost 0 bases and J 1 base, leaving 7 bases between the germline ends. The CDR3 runs 14 residues. The CDR3 loop is CASSLGTAQETQYF. The CDR3 region has the DNA TGCGCCAGCAGCTTGGGGACAGCCCAAGAGACCCAGTACTTC. Variable domain in full (rest from reference TRBV5-1 and TRBJ2-5): KAGVTQTPRYLIKTRGQQVTLSCSPISGHRSVSWYQQTPGQGLQFLFEYFSETQRNKGNFPGRFSGRQFSNSRSEMNVSTLELGDSALYLCASSLGTAQETQYFGPGTRLLVL.

The V call is TRBV29-1, the J call TRBJ2-6; TRBD1 matches at 7 bases. The germline CDR1 and CDR2 sequences are SQVTM and ANQGSEA. The CDR3 is made up of 15 amino acids. V shed 4 bases and J 4 bases; nucleotides not matched to a gene: 7. This chain's CDR3 is CSVAQGMRGANVLTF. The CDR3 nucleotides read TGCAGCGTTGCACAGGGGATGAGGGGGGCCAACGTCCTGACTTTC.

The chain couples TRBV6-6 to TRBJ2-1; 10 bases fit TRBD2. Looked up from germline, CDR1 is MNHNY and CDR2 is SVGAGI (reference sequence). This CDR3 spans 16 amino acids. V lost 5 bases, J lost 7 bases, and 11 bases stayed unmatched. The CDR3 DNA is TGTGCCAGCAGTATAGAAGCGGCTAGCGGGAGTAATGAGCAGTTCTTC. Residues: CASSIEAASGSNEQFF.

In its sample, this clone was seen a few times. The chain uses TRBV11-2 and TRBJ1-3; maybe TRBD1 (5 bases). Germline CDR1 reads SGHAT; CDR2 reads FQNNGV. Trimming took 6 bases from V and 1 from J, leaving 16 bases between them. The CDR3 sequence is 16 residues long. CDR3 sequence (DNA): TGTGCCAGCAGTCGGCCAGGGTTTCCTTCTGGAAACACCATATATTTT. Translating gives CASSRPGFPSGNTIYF.